These 32 T cell receptor beta chains share one sample of origin, sequenced in a study of CD8+CD57+ T cells in acquired aplastic anemia. CDR3 and TCR beta VDJ profiling relied on genomic DNA as the template. TCRdb reanalysed the reads using MiXCR and keeps one entry per CDR3 protein. The sample consists of fewer than 200,000 distinct CDR3 sequences, 55% to 75% of them appearing once. The sample was sorted CD4+, CD8+, or CD8+CD57+ T cells (not recorded which) from PBMCs. Receptor source: a human donor in good health.

This clonotype was observed a few times. This sequence joins TRBV7-3 and TRBJ1-5, with D possibly TRBD1 on 6 matching bases. This CDR3 is 14 amino acids long. Germline V gives CDR1 SGHTA, CDR2 FQGTGA. Trimming left V 6 bases short and J 5 bases short, with 14 bases between. The CDR3 is CASRGGGWYQPQHF. The CDR3 DNA follows: TGTGCCAGCAGAGGAGGGGGATGGTATCAGCCCCAGCATTTT.

The chain employs TRBV20-1 and TRBJ2-1; a weak D match, TRBD2 (5 bases). The V end was cut by 5 bases, the J end by 9 bases, with 11 bases between. This CDR3 contains 11 residues. CDR1 and CDR2 from the germline V gene are DFQATT and SNEGSKA (reference sequence). The CDR3, as DNA: TGCAGTGCTCTAACAGCGGCTGAGCAGTTCTTC. As protein: CSALTAAEQFF.

There are many counts of this clonotype. The chain links TRBV19 to TRBJ1-5; a possible D gene is TRBD1 (6 bases). The V gene lost 5 bases and the J gene lost 5 bases, with 13 bases spanning the gap. This CDR3 is built from 14 residues. Looked up from germline, CDR1 is LNHDA and CDR2 is SQIVND (reference sequence). The DNA for the CDR3 is TGTGCCAGTAGTTCCCAGGGGTCTTATCAGCCCCAGCATTTT. Amino acids: CASSSQGSYQPQHF.

Concerning this clonotype itself: A read error may produce the germline difference seen at one junction end. The chain employs TRBV20-1 and TRBJ2-1, with 10 positions matching TRBD2. The CDR3 spans 18 residues. CDR1 and CDR2 from the germline V gene are DFQATT and SNEGSKA (reference sequence). The CDR3 nucleotides read TGCGGTGCTGGAGATCTGGTCAGCGGGAGGGCCACGGGGAATGAGCAGTTCTTC. Protein product: CGAGDLVSGRATGNEQFF.

This clonotype was recorded once. The gene calls are TRBV5-1 and TRBJ2-3, with D perhaps assigned TRBD1 or TRBD2 (5 bases each). Between the trimmed V and J ends, which lost 3 bases and 6 bases, there was a span of 20 bases. This CDR3 spans 16 amino acids. From germline, CDR1 is SGHRS and CDR2 YFSETQ. CDR3 DNA: TGCGCCAGCAGCTCCCTGAGCCTGGGGACGGGGGATACGCAGTATTTT. Its protein product is CASSSLSLGTGDTQYF.

The chain uses TRBV15 and TRBJ2-1, with TRBD2 as a possible D gene (6 bases). Germline V CDR1 and CDR2: LNHNV, YYDKDF (reference sequence). CDR3 length equals 15 residues. V lost 0 bases and J lost 5, with 11 bases in between. CDR3 sequence (DNA): TGTGCCACCAGCAGAGATGGGGACTTAGACAATGAGCAGTTCTTC. Translation: CATSRDGDLDNEQFF.

This clonotype came up a few times. This chain connects TRBV9 to TRBJ2-2; D perhaps matches TRBD1 (5 bases). Between the trimmed V and J ends, which lost 2 bases and 5 bases, there was a span of 10 bases. Germline V gives CDR1 SGDLS, CDR2 YYNGEE. The CDR3 extends over 14 amino acids. The CDR3 DNA reads as TGTGCCAGCAGCGTGGGCAGGGAAACCGGGGAGCTGTTTTTT. Protein product: CASSVGRETGELFF.

This clonotype was seen just once. The J gene is TRBJ1-2, the V gene TRBV20-1; D perhaps matches TRBD1 (5 bases). This CDR3 spans 13 amino acids. Trimming stripped 0 bases from V and 5 bases from J, with 10 bases between. Germline assignment: CDR1 DFQATT and CDR2 SNEGSKA (reference sequence). In nucleotides, the CDR3 is TGCAGTGCTAGAGATCGCCAGGGATATGGCTACACCTTC. This sequence encodes CSARDRQGYGYTF.

The rearrangement links TRBV7-2 to TRBJ1-2; perhaps TRBD1 as D (5 bases). The CDR3 loop spans 12 amino acids. Germline lookup yields CDR1 SGHTA and CDR2 FQGNSA. V was cut by 5 bases and J by 5 bases, with 9 bases left in between. The CDR3 here is CASSGTSYGYTF. The DNA of the CDR3 is TGTGCCAGCAGCGGGACGTCGTATGGCTACACCTTC.

This clonotype was picked up many times. V gene TRBV4-3 combines with J gene TRBJ2-7; 10 bases map to TRBD2. Germline-derived CDR1 and CDR2 are LGHNA and YSLEER. CDR3 length equals 15 residues. Trimming cost V 6 bases and J 2 bases; bases outside gene matches: 7. The CDR3 DNA reads as TGCGCCAGCAGTGTAAGCGGGGGGGAGGCCTACGAGCAGTACTTC. It codes for CASSVSGGEAYEQYF.

The gene calls are TRBV20-1 and TRBJ2-7, with D perhaps matching TRBD1 (6 bases). There are 13 residues in the CDR3. The germline V gene encodes CDR1 DFQATT and CDR2 SNEGSKA (reference sequence). The germline V and J ends were trimmed by 2 bases and 3 bases, with 11 bases remaining between them. CDR3 bases: TGCAGTGCTAGAACTGGGGGCCTCTACGAGCAGTACTTC. Protein sequence: CSARTGGLYEQYF.

This clonotype was seen only a few times. The V call is TRBV7-9, the J call TRBJ1-2; possible D gene TRBD1, 5 bases. V gave up 6 bases and J gave up 6 bases, with 14 bases separating them. The CDR3 sequence is 13 residues long. Germline lookup yields CDR1 SEHNR and CDR2 FQNEAQ (reference sequence). CDR3 DNA sequence: TGTGCCAGCAGACTAGGGGTCTCGGATGGCTACACCTTC. It codes for CASRLGVSDGYTF.

The chain recombines TRBV10-2 with TRBJ2-2; 11 bases match TRBD2. The CDR3 covers 19 residues. Germline assignment: CDR1 WSHSY and CDR2 SAAADI. Unmatched junction bases numbered 10, after V lost 4 bases and J lost 0 bases. This CDR3 reads CASSATLAGVPANTGELFF. Written as DNA, the CDR3 is TGCGCCAGCAGTGCTACACTAGCGGGAGTACCGGCGAACACCGGGGAGCTGTTTTTT.

The chain is built from TRBV3-1 and TRBJ2-2; TRBD1 matches 8 bases. The germline CDR1 and CDR2 sequences are LGHDT and YNNKEL (reference sequence). The CDR3 runs to 17 residues. The J segment lost 3 bases and the V segment lost 1 base, leaving 7 bases of the junction unmatched. CDR3 loop: CASSQGRDRGYTGELFF. The CDR3, as DNA: TGTGCCAGCAGCCAAGGCCGAGACAGGGGTTACACCGGGGAGCTGTTTTTT.

This rearrangement joins TRBV7-3 to TRBJ2-7, with 9 bases identical to TRBD1. The CDR3 runs 15 residues. V shed 1 base, J shed 3 bases, and the junction held 4 bases outside the gene matches. The V gene's germline CDR1 is SGHTA and CDR2 FQGTGA. The DNA for the CDR3 is TGTGCCAGCAGCTTAATCGGGACAGGGTACTACGAGCAGTACTTC. This sequence encodes CASSLIGTGYYEQYF.

The gene calls are TRBV7-8 and TRBJ1-1; D gene uncertain. Per the germline V gene, CDR1 is SGHVS and CDR2 is FQNEAQ. The CDR3 has 13 residues. Deletions cut 4 bases from V and 2 bases from J, with 8 bases between. The DNA for the CDR3 is TGTGCCAGCAGCTCCAGCTACAACACTGAAGCTTTCTTT. Its translation: CASSSSYNTEAFF.

The V gene is TRBV20-1, the J gene TRBJ2-7; D is unclear. The ends were cut back, 1 base at V and 6 bases at J, with 19 bases in the middle. The CDR3 covers 15 residues. In germline, CDR1 is DFQATT, CDR2 SNEGSKA (reference sequence). The CDR3 loop reads CSARGAGVLAGEQYF. The CDR3 DNA reads TGCAGTGCTAGAGGAGCAGGAGTGCTCGCCGGCGAGCAGTACTTC.

Regarding this clonotype: Relative to the germline gene, one junction end is altered; a read error may explain this. This chain joins TRBV24-1 and TRBJ2-1, with TRBD1 as a possible D gene (6 bases). The CDR3 is 16 amino acids. Per germline, CDR1 KGHDR and CDR2 SFDVKD. The CDR3 bases are TGTGCCACCAGTGGCATACAGGGAAATGGTTACAGTGAGCAGTTCTTC. The encoded protein is CATSGIQGNGYSEQFF.

The chain couples TRBV6-1 to TRBJ2-7; 7 bases line up with TRBD1. The CDR3 has 13 residues. The V and J ends lost 8 bases and 3 bases, in that order; junction bases with no gene match: 7. Germline CDR1 reads MNHNS; CDR2 reads SASEGT. The CDR3 DNA is TGTGCCAGCCAACGGGACAGCCTCTACGAGCAGTACTTC. It translates to CASQRDSLYEQYF.

In its sample, this clonotype was seen many times. The gene calls are TRBV4-1 and TRBJ1-3; D is uncertain. V shed 6 bases and J shed 4 bases, with 13 bases lying between them. Germline lookup yields CDR1 MGHRA and CDR2 YSYEKL. The CDR3 contains 14 residues. CDR3 DNA sequence: TGCGCCAGCAGTTTGTCGGTTAGAGGAAACACCATATATTTT. This translates into CASSLSVRGNTIYF.

This chain links TRBV5-1 with TRBJ2-1, with 9 bases fitting TRBD2. This CDR3 has 17 amino acids. The V and J ends lost 3 bases and 9 bases, in that order; junction bases with no gene match: 16. Per germline, CDR1 SGHRS and CDR2 YFSETQ. The CDR3: CASSSTPGREGGGEQFF. In nucleotides, the CDR3 is TGCGCCAGCAGCTCCACCCCAGGGCGGGAGGGCGGCGGTGAGCAGTTCTTC.

V and J are TRBV9 and TRBJ1-3; no clear D gene. The CDR3 has 16 residues. Trimming removed 4 bases from V and 0 bases from J, with 14 bases in between. Per the germline V gene, CDR1 is SGDLS and CDR2 is YYNGEE. The CDR3 protein is CASSLTDTSSGNTIYF. The CDR3 DNA reads TGTGCCAGCAGCCTCACCGACACGAGCTCTGGAAACACCATATATTTT.

This clonotype was detected once. CDR3: CASSEQAVRFSKQYF. CDR3 DNA sequence: TGTGCCAGCAGTGAACAGGCAGTGAGGTTCTCGAAGCAGTACTTC. The gene calls are TRBV2 and TRBJ2-7; D not certain. The germline V gene has CDR1 SNHLY and CDR2 FYNNEI. Trimming took 2 bases from V and 8 from J, leaving 19 bases between them. CDR3 size: 15 residues.

The chain has TRBV7-6 and TRBJ2-3; D gene uncertain. This CDR3 is built from 12 residues. Germline loops: CDR1 SGHVS, CDR2 FNYEAQ. V gave up 3 bases and J gave up 5 bases, with 6 bases separating them. As DNA, the CDR3 is TGTGCCAGCAGCTTCTGGCGAGATACGCAGTATTTT. Its protein product is CASSFWRDTQYF. The variable domain in full, completed from reference TRBV7-6 and TRBJ2-3, reads GAGVSQSPRYKVTKRGQDVALRCDPISGHVSLYWYRQALGQGPEFLTYFNYEAQQDKSGLPNDRFSAERPEGSISTLTIQRTEQRDSAMYRCASSFWRDTQYFGPGTRLTVL.

The CDR3 loop is CSARDQGLGGPDEQYF. The CDR3 DNA is TGCAGTGCTAGAGATCAAGGGTTGGGAGGGCCAGACGAGCAGTACTTC. This sequence joins TRBV20-1 and TRBJ2-7; TRBD2 matches at 7 bases. Germline CDR1 and CDR2: DFQATT and SNEGSKA (reference sequence). The CDR3 sequence is 16 residues long. The trim removed 0 bases at V and 5 bases at J, leaving 13 bases unmatched.

A word on this clonotype: The conserved phenylalanine or tryptophan is not found at the CDR3 terminus, so this likely reflects a read error. The limits of the CDR3 on the DNA are not certain, so only TCRdb's listed CDR3 is given. The chain has TRBV2 and TRBJ2-3; TRBD2 is taken as the D call from the table, unchecked against the DNA. A total of 15 residues make up the CDR3, ends included. Germline lookup yields CDR1 SNHLY and CDR2 FYNNEI. CDR3 region: CASSVSTGVFDTQDL.

This clonotype was detected a few times. The chain joins TRBV7-6 to TRBJ2-1; 9 nucleotides agree with TRBD2. V lost 2 bases to trimming and J lost 10 bases; unmatched junction nucleotides: 9. Germline values: CDR1 SGHVS, CDR2 FNYEAQ. CDR3 size: 15 residues. CDR3 DNA: TGTGCCAGCAGCTTATTGATAGCGGGAGTGGAAGAGCAGTTCTTC. Translation: CASSLLIAGVEEQFF.

This clonotype has more than one count but fewer than ten. The genes are TRBV20-1 and TRBJ2-5; 7 nucleotides line up with TRBD1. Unmatched junction bases numbered 5, after V lost 6 bases and J lost 4 bases. Per the germline V gene, CDR1 is DFQATT and CDR2 is SNEGSKA (reference sequence). This CDR3 comprises 12 residues. DNA for the CDR3: TGCAGTGCACGGACAGGCGGAGAGACCCAGTACTTC. Encoded protein: CSARTGGETQYF.

This clonotype was observed at least ten times. The V gene is TRBV12-3 or TRBV12-4, the J gene TRBJ1-1; weak D call: TRBD1 (5 bases). The CDR3 is 14 amino acids. The V end was cut by 5 bases, the J end by 2 bases, with 12 bases between. CDR3 loop: CASSGLTGNTEAFF. The CDR3 DNA reads as TGTGCCAGCAGTGGACTTACAGGAAACACTGAAGCTTTCTTT.

The table lists this clonotype with a count of one. The V gene is TRBV10-3, the J gene TRBJ2-7; 11 bases align to TRBD1. Trimming at V came to 6 bases and at J to 6 bases, leaving 7 bases not matched to a gene. The CDR3 spans 14 residues. Germline-derived CDR1 and CDR2 are ENHRY and SYGVKD. CDR3 nucleotides: TGTGCCATCAGACCCCCCGGGACAGGGGGCGAGCAGTACTTC. Protein: CAIRPPGTGGEQYF.

This clonotype was counted ten times or more. V is TRBV5-6 and J is TRBJ1-1; TRBD1 agrees at 7 bases. Germline V gene lookup returns CDR1 SGHDT and CDR2 YYEEEE. The CDR3 sequence is 16 residues long. V shed 1 base, J shed 0 bases, and the junction held 6 bases outside the gene matches. Written as DNA, the CDR3 is TGTGCCAGCAGCTTGCTCCCGGGACAGATGAACACTGAAGCTTTCTTT. Translation: CASSLLPGQMNTEAFF.

This clonotype was recorded many times. This chain joins TRBV10-3 and TRBJ2-7; 8 nucleotides match TRBD2. The germline V gene encodes CDR1 ENHRY and CDR2 SYGVKD. The CDR3 runs 14 residues. Trimming at V came to 6 bases and at J to 3 bases, leaving 7 bases not matched to a gene. The CDR3: CAIRPGLGDYEQYF. DNA of the CDR3: TGTGCCATCAGACCGGGACTAGGGGACTACGAGCAGTACTTC.